A selection of T cell receptor beta chains follows, all from one sample in a study of neurological immune-mediated disorders. TCRdb itself ran the 5' RACE reads through MiXCR, one entry per CDR3 protein. The sample contains some 20,000 distinct CDR3 sequences, roughly a quarter of which appear only once. The sequencing input was PBMCs. The receptor source for this set is a man aged 50 or older with HTLV-1-associated myelopathy (HAM/TSP). Each CDR3 is given with its conserved first and last residue. Each record gives: clone size, V gene, J gene, D gene, CDR3 DNA, CDR3 protein. A D gene is named only where the DNA matches it firmly. Size is stated for part of the rows, as once, few or many counts, or as a class when the clone is expanded.

>-|TRBV20-1|TRBJ2-7|-
TGCAGTGCTAGATCCCACGAGCAGTACTTC
CSARSHEQYF
>few|TRBV7-3|TRBJ2-2|-
TGTGCCAGCAGCTTGGGGGCGAACACCGGGGAGCTGTTTTTT
CASSLGANTGELFF
>-|TRBV10-3|TRBJ2-1|-
TGTGACATCAGAAAGGACGGGAGCTCCTACAATGAGCAGTTCTTC
CDIRKDGSSYNEQFF
>few|TRBV5-6|TRBJ2-3|-
TGTGCCAGCAGCCCCCAACGGGAAAGGGGACTCACAGATACGCAGTATTTT
CASSPQRERGLTDTQYF
>few|TRBV24-1|TRBJ2-3|TRBD1
TGTGCCACCAGTGACCCGGGACAGGGGAGCACAGATACGCAGTATTTT
CATSDPGQGSTDTQYF
>many|TRBV28|TRBJ2-7|-
TGTGCCAGTGCGGTCCCCCGTGCGCAGTACTTC
CASAVPRAQYF
>-|TRBV20-1|TRBJ1-4|-
TGCAGTGCTAGAGACCTTCGACACATGTCAACTAATGAAAAACTGTTTTTT
CSARDLRHMSTNEKLFF
>-|TRBV7-3|TRBJ2-5|-
TGTGCCAGCAGCCGTAACGGGGGAAATTTACAAGAGACCCAGTACTTC
CASSRNGGNLQETQYF
>once|TRBV20-1|TRBJ2-4|-
TGCACCACGATTCGCGGCGATAGGGCCAAAAACATTCAGTACTTC
CTTIRGDRAKNIQYF
>few|TRBV19|TRBJ2-2|TRBD2
TGTGCCAGTAGTATAGCGGGGGGGCAGGCACCCGGGGAGCTGTTTTTT
CASSIAGGQAPGELFF
>-|TRBV12-3/TRBV12-4|TRBJ2-6|-
TGTGCCAGCACTTCCGGGACAATGTACTCTGGGGCCAACGTCCTGACTTTC
CASTSGTMYSGANVLTF
>-|TRBV5-1|TRBJ1-4|-
TGCGCCAGCAGCTTGGAAGCCGGCTTTAATGAAAAACTGTTTTTT
CASSLEAGFNEKLFF
>-|TRBV25-1|TRBJ2-2|TRBD2
TGTGCCAGCAGTGAATGGGGGACTAGCGGGAGTAACACCGGGGAGCTGTTTTTT
CASSEWGTSGSNTGELFF
>-|TRBV20-1|TRBJ2-7|-
TGCAGTGCTCCCGGGACTTTCTCCTACGAGCAGTACTTC
CSAPGTFSYEQYF
>many|TRBV5-1|TRBJ2-1|-
TGCGCCAGCAGCACCCTACCCGGGATTCCAACGGGTGAGCAGTTCTTC
CASSTLPGIPTGEQFF
>few|TRBV7-2|TRBJ2-5|TRBD2
TGTGCCAGCAGCTCCCAGACTAGCTGGGAGACCCAGTACTTC
CASSSQTSWETQYF
>many|TRBV5-1|TRBJ2-7|TRBD2
TGCGCCAGCAGCGAATTAGCGGGGGGTCCCTACGAGCAGTACTTC
CASSELAGGPYEQYF
>many|TRBV5-1|TRBJ1-5|-
TGCGCCAGCAGCGACGCGGGTCAGCCCCAGCATTTT
CASSDAGQPQHF
>many|TRBV20-1|TRBJ1-4|TRBD1
TGCAGTGCTAGTTGGCAGGGGGCTGAAAAACTGTTTTTT
CSASWQGAEKLFF
>many|TRBV20-1|TRBJ2-2|-
TGCAGTGCTAGACGGTTGAACACCGGGGAGCTGTTTTTT
CSARRLNTGELFF
>few|TRBV4-3|TRBJ1-4|-
TGCGCCAGCAGCCAAGTTTCCCAGGGCTATGAAAAACTGTTTTTT
CASSQVSQGYEKLFF
>-|TRBV7-8|TRBJ2-6|TRBD1
TGTGCCAGCAGCATCGACAGGGCCTCCGGGGCCAACGTCCTGACTTTC
CASSIDRASGANVLTF
>-|TRBV20-1|TRBJ2-7|-
TGCAGTGCTAGAGATAGAGTACGAGCCTACGAGCAGTACTTC
CSARDRVRAYEQYF
>few|TRBV20-1|TRBJ2-1|TRBD1
TGCAGTGCTAGCAGGGGGCCTGAGCAGTTCTTC
CSASRGPEQFF
>-|TRBV20-1|TRBJ2-1|-
TGCAGTGCTAGGGGAGTTCGGTATGAGCAGTTCTTC
CSARGVRYEQFF
>few|TRBV6-5|TRBJ2-7|-
TGTGCCAGCACTCCGGCAGCGGATATTACCTACGAGCAGTACTTC
CASTPAADITYEQYF
>many|TRBV20-1|TRBJ2-7|TRBD1
TGCAGTGTCGCCGGGACAGGTGATAGCGAGCAGTACTTC
CSVAGTGDSEQYF
>many|TRBV12-3/TRBV12-4|TRBJ2-7|-
TGTGCCAGCAGTCCCAGGGAGGACTCCTACGAGCAGTACTTC
CASSPREDSYEQYF
>-|TRBV11-3|TRBJ2-3|-
TGTGCCAGCAGCTTAGAGGCGGGCACAGATACGCAGTATTTT
CASSLEAGTDTQYF
>few|TRBV7-2|TRBJ2-3|TRBD2
TGTGCCAGCAGCCCTACTAGCGGTATAAGCACAGATACGCAGTATTTT
CASSPTSGISTDTQYF
>few|TRBV4-2|TRBJ1-2|TRBD1
TGTGCCAGCAGCCCCTTATACAGGGGGAAGAGAGCTAACTATGGCTACACCTTC
CASSPLYRGKRANYGYTF
>many|TRBV5-6|TRBJ2-3|-
TGTGCCAGCAGCTTAAACATAGATACGCAGTATTTT
CASSLNIDTQYF
>-|TRBV28|TRBJ2-1|TRBD2
TGTGCCAGCAGCGGTAGCGGGGGGCCACTGGGGCAGTTCTTC
CASSGSGGPLGQFF
>many|TRBV20-1|TRBJ2-5|-
TGCAGTGCTAGGATCCTAGCCAGGGGGGTCCAAGAGACCCAGTACTTC
CSARILARGVQETQYF
>-|TRBV11-2|TRBJ1-2|-
TGTGCCAGCAGCTCCCTCACCGGGAAAAACTATGGCTACACCTTC
CASSSLTGKNYGYTF
>-|TRBV7-9|TRBJ2-3|-
TGTGCCAGCAGCTTAGGTCAGAGGTCCACAGATACGCAGTATTTT
CASSLGQRSTDTQYF
>-|TRBV6-2/TRBV6-3|TRBJ2-1|TRBD2
TGTGCCAGCAGTTACATCGCGGGGGGGAACAATGAGCAGTTCTTC
CASSYIAGGNNEQFF
>once|TRBV19|TRBJ1-1|TRBD1
TGTGCCAGTCGAGGGGGACAGAGAGCGAACACTGAAGCTTTCTTT
CASRGGQRANTEAFF
>few|TRBV7-9|TRBJ2-5|-
TGTGCCAGCAGTTGGAGGGGGCCGGAGACCCAGTACTTC
CASSWRGPETQYF
>-|TRBV29-1|TRBJ2-3|TRBD2
TGCAGCGTTGAAGAAGAGGGACTAGCGGGGGTCACAGATACGCAGTATTTT
CSVEEEGLAGVTDTQYF
>-|TRBV10-3|TRBJ2-1|TRBD2
TGTGCCATCAGTTACCCAACCGGGACTAGCGGGGGAGTTAAGTTCTTC
CAISYPTGTSGGVKFF
>-|TRBV12-2|TRBJ1-3|-
TGTGCAAGTCGCTTAGATAGGAGCTCTGGAAACACCATATATTTT
CASRLDRSSGNTIYF
>many|TRBV20-1|TRBJ2-7|-
TGCAGTGCTACGCGCCGGGGCAGGGGTCTTTCTTCCTACGAGCAGTACTTC
CSATRRGRGLSSYEQYF
>many|TRBV5-1|TRBJ2-7|-
TGCGCCAGCAGCTTGGCTCAGGACGAGCAGTACTTC
CASSLAQDEQYF
>many|TRBV20-1|TRBJ2-2|-
TGCAGTGCTTTGGGGTTAGCTAACACCGGGGAGCTGTTTTTT
CSALGLANTGELFF
>-|TRBV5-1|TRBJ1-2|TRBD1
TGCGCCAGCACCAAGGACAGGGGGCAATACGGCTACACCTTC
CASTKDRGQYGYTF
>-|TRBV16|TRBJ1-1|-
TGTGCCAGCAGCCAATCTGTGGAGGCTTTCTTT
CASSQSVEAFF
>once|TRBV29-1|TRBJ1-1|TRBD1
TGCAGCGTTGAATGGCCAGGGGGGCACACTGAAGCTTTCTTT
CSVEWPGGHTEAFF